This T cell receptor beta chain originates from a study of OX40 agonist ivuxolimab in advanced cancers. Sequencing used immunoSEQ multiplex PCR; TCRdb keeps in-frame clones, though not all of them. The repertoire holds roughly 92,000 clones, with roughly nine tenths as singletons. This material consisted of CD4+ or CD8+ T cells sorted from blood, taken in a trial of the OX40 agonist ivuxolimab. The clonotype comes from an adult with an advanced solid tumor such as melanoma, head and neck, liver or kidney cancer.

CDR3: CASSYRAGGTYEQYF. The CDR3 nucleotides read TGTGCCAGCAGTTACCGGGCGGGAGGGACCTACGAGCAGTACTTC. V and J are TRBV6-5 and TRBJ2-7, with 9 bases that match TRBD2. The CDR3 sequence is 15 residues long. Trimming at V came to 2 bases and at J to 2 bases, leaving 4 bases not matched to a gene. The germline gives CDR1 MNHEY, CDR2 SVGAGI.